The 13 T cell receptor beta chains listed next were all sequenced from one sample in a study of blood T cells in healthy people across ages. It was with a sample-barcoded 5' primer and a J-beta primer mix that a second PCR of about 7 to 12 cycles was run. From the 5' RACE reads, TCRdb called clonotypes with MiXCR, one entry per CDR3 protein. The sample has hundreds of thousands of distinct CDR3 sequences, about 30% seen once; the top ten hold approximately 15%. Sequencing input: blood. These TCRs come from a woman of 80 years or more in good health.

CDR3 loop: CASSRGRDITYEQYF. CDR3 nucleotides: TGTGCCAGCAGCCGAGGCCGGGACATCACCTACGAGCAGTACTTC. The chain is built from TRBV7-2 and TRBJ2-7; D is possibly TRBD1 (6 bases). Trimming removed 5 bases from V and 2 bases from J, with 16 bases in between. The CDR3 is made up of 15 amino acids. Germline values: CDR1 SGHTA, CDR2 FQGNSA. Drawing the rest from reference TRBV7-2 and TRBJ2-7, the complete variable domain is GAGVSQSPSNKVTEKGKDVELRCDPISGHTALYWYRQSLGQGLEFLIYFQGNSAPDKSGLPSDRFSAERTGGSVSTLTIQRTQQEDSAVYLCASSRGRDITYEQYFGPGTRLTVT.

A few counts support this clonotype. This chain joins TRBV12-3 or TRBV12-4 and TRBJ1-1; D unclear. The CDR3 totals 12 residues. With 2 bases removed from V and 9 bases from J, the gap between germline ends came to 10 bases. The DNA for the CDR3 is TGTGCCAGCAGTTTAAATCAGTGGAAAGCTTTCTTT. This gives the protein CASSLNQWKAFF.

This clonotype showed up many times. The rearrangement links TRBV12-3 or TRBV12-4 to TRBJ2-3, with TRBD1 identical over 8 bases. V shed 2 bases, J shed 4 bases, and the junction held 5 bases outside the gene matches. The CDR3 consists of 15 residues. DNA for the CDR3: TGTGCCAGCAGTTTAACCGGGACAGGAGCAGATACGCAGTATTTT. Translation: CASSLTGTGADTQYF.

About this clonotype itself: Mismatch with germline at one junction end may stem from a read error. This sequence joins TRBV7-2 and TRBJ2-7; 7 bases are a match to TRBD2. The V gene's germline CDR1 is SGHTA and CDR2 FQGNSA. The CDR3 has 16 residues. CDR3 region: CANSLVGGYRSYEQYF. Written as DNA, the CDR3 is TGTGCCAACAGCTTAGTGGGGGGGTACAGGTCCTACGAGCAGTACTTC.

A few counts support this clonotype. The J gene is TRBJ2-3, the V gene TRBV3-1, with D tentatively TRBD1 or TRBD2 (5 bases each). In germline, CDR1 is LGHDT, CDR2 YNNKEL (reference sequence). There are 11 residues in the CDR3. V dropped 8 bases and J dropped 8 bases, with 11 bases sitting between them. For the CDR3, the DNA is TGTGCCAGCGGGGACGGGCCTACGCAGTATTTT. Translated, it gives CASGDGPTQYF.

This clonotype was picked up many times. The rearrangement uses TRBV5-1 and TRBJ2-3; TRBD2 agrees at 9 bases. This CDR3 comprises 16 residues. Germline trimming cut 7 bases from V and 5 bases from J; bases unmatched to any gene: 14. In germline, CDR1 is SGHRS, CDR2 YFSETQ. CDR3 sequence reads: CASRDSGGIVRDTQYF. CDR3 in DNA: TGCGCCAGCCGAGATAGCGGGGGTATCGTCAGAGATACGCAGTATTTT.

Comments on this clonotype: Since a much larger clone is just one base distant, this may be a read error. The V gene is TRBV12-3 or TRBV12-4, the J gene TRBJ1-2; D is perhaps TRBD1 (6 bases). Trimming took off 11 bases at V and 2 bases at J, with 15 bases between the two ends. The CDR3 is 13 residues long. This chain's CDR3 is CACTDQGNYGYTF. CDR3 sequence (DNA): TGTGCCTGCACGGATCAGGGGAACTATGGCTACACCTTC.

A note on this clonotype: With a much larger clone just one base away, this may be a read error. The chain carries TRBV2 and TRBJ2-5; possibly TRBD2 for D (6 bases). The ends were cut back, 4 bases at V and 11 bases at J, with 17 bases in the middle. Looked up from germline, CDR1 is SNHLY and CDR2 is FYNNEI. The CDR3 is 13 amino acids. DNA of the CDR3: TGTGCCAGCAGTGGGAGGGCCGAGAATGAGCAGTACTTC. Translation: CASSGRAENEQYF.

This chain uses TRBV5-4 with TRBJ2-7, with 10 bases identical to TRBD2. CDR1 is SGHNT, CDR2 YYREEE, per germline (reference sequence). The CDR3 contains 15 residues. The J segment lost 4 bases and the V segment lost 9 bases, leaving 13 bases of the junction unmatched. The CDR3 reads CAIGGVSSGSYEQYF. In DNA form, the CDR3 reads TGTGCCATCGGGGGTGTTTCTAGCGGGAGTTACGAGCAGTACTTC.

This clonotype was recorded a few times. The junction differs from germline at one of its ends, possibly a read error. The chain recombines TRBV9 with TRBJ2-3, with D possibly matching TRBD1 (5 bases). This CDR3 contains 16 residues. Germline lookup yields CDR1 SGDLS and CDR2 YYNGEE. CDR3 sequence (DNA): TGTGCCTGCAGCGTAGAGCCGAGACAGTCGAAAGATACGCAGTATTTT. Protein: CACSVEPRQSKDTQYF.

For this clonotype: A single base separates this from a much larger clone, so it may be a read error. The rearrangement uses TRBV20-1 and TRBJ2-1; a possible D gene is TRBD2 (6 bases). Germline values: CDR1 DFQATT, CDR2 SNEGSKA (reference sequence). The CDR3 spans 15 residues. The CDR3 sequence is CSASGGVASYNKQFF. CDR3 sequence (DNA): TGCAGTGCTAGCGGGGGAGTGGCCTCCTACAATAAGCAGTTCTTC.

The V and J genes are TRBV30 and TRBJ1-6, with D maybe TRBD1 (5 bases). This CDR3 has 14 residues. Trimming shortened V by 4 bases and J by 6 bases, and 13 bases separated the two germline ends. Germline CDR1 and CDR2: GTSNPN and SVGIG (reference sequence). The CDR3 region has the DNA TGTGCCTGGAACCGGCAGGGATCTAATTCACCCCTCCACTTT. Translation: CAWNRQGSNSPLHF. The complete variable domain, with remaining parts taken from reference TRBV30 and TRBJ1-6, reads SQTIHQWPATLVQPVGSPLSLECTVEGTSNPNLYWYRQAAGRGLQLLFYSVGIGQISSEVPQNLSASRPQDRQFILSSKKLLLSDSGFYLCAWNRQGSNSPLHFGNGTRLTVT.

This rearrangement joins TRBV6-5 to TRBJ2-3; D may be TRBD2 (6 bases). The CDR3 consists of 16 residues. Germline CDR1 is MNHEY and CDR2 is SVGAGI. The germline V and J ends were trimmed by 6 bases and 2 bases, with 18 bases remaining between them. The CDR3 DNA reads as TGTGCCAGCAGCCCTATACCGGGACTCCTCACAGATACGCAGTATTTT. Amino acid sequence: CASSPIPGLLTDTQYF.